This T cell receptor (beta chain) was obtained from a study of blood T cell repertoires in COVID-19. Data came from immunoSEQ multiplex PCR; TCRdb stores just in-frame clones and leaves some out. Of about 250,000 clones listed, approximately 84% are singletons. Germline V gene lookup returns CDR1 LNHNV and CDR2 YYDKDF (reference sequence). The V end lost 6 bases, the J end lost 2 bases, and 17 bases lay between the germline ends. There are 15 residues in the CDR3. The V gene is TRBV15, the J gene TRBJ2-7; tentative D call: TRBD2 (6 bases). Sequences were obtained from peripheral blood. The source is a man aged 45 to 65 with acute or convalescent COVID-19. CDR3 region: CATSGGTWATYEQYF. The CDR3 bases are TGTGCCACCAGTGGGGGGACCTGGGCTACCTACGAGCAGTACTTC.